The sequence of this TCR beta chain was determined in a study of cytomegalovirus exposure and HLA in healthy donors. PCR used 60 Vbeta primers and 13 Jbeta primers. Sequencing was performed with immunoSEQ multiplex PCR; in TCRdb, only in-frame clones are kept and a portion is missing. The sample shows fewer than 200,000 clones, about 77% of them seen only once. V was trimmed by 7 bases and J by 7 bases, leaving 13 bases between them. CDR3 length: 12 amino acids. Germline V gene lookup returns CDR1 MNHNS and CDR2 SASEGT. This chain uses TRBV6-1 with TRBJ1-2; D not resolved. The source is a female donor in good health and CMV-seronegative. Sequencing was performed on PBMCs. The CDR3 reads CASTNSKTGYTF. DNA of the CDR3: TGTGCCAGCACTAACTCTAAAACTGGCTACACCTTC.